This TCR beta chain was sequenced during a study of beta chain features in type 1 diabetes. Since all of the isolated RNA was reverse transcribed, expressed TCRB transcripts were what got sequenced. Assay used: immunoSEQ multiplex PCR; TCRdb lists only in-frame clones, some missing. Of some 150,000 clones listed, about 13% are singletons. Findings of the study overall: Within each of all four CD4+ subsets, Type 1 diabetes patients had TCRB CDR3s that were moderately but significantly shorter.

CDR1 and CDR2 (germline): MNHEY, SMNVEV (reference sequence). The CDR3 extends over 15 amino acids. J lost 2 bases, V lost 3 bases, and 7 bases had no gene match. Remarks on this clone: Its target is not known.

The sequence was obtained from a young man with type 1 diabetes. The chain combines TRBV27 with TRBJ2-7; 7 bases agree with TRBD1. Sequenced sample: central memory CD4+ T cells from blood. CDR3 loop: CASSLGPGQAYEQYF. The CDR3 bases are TGTGCCAGCAGTTTGGGTCCCGGACAGGCCTACGAGCAGTACTTC.